These T cell receptor beta chains were read from a single sample in a study of OX40 agonist ivuxolimab in advanced cancers. Here immunoSEQ multiplex PCR was the method, and the copy in TCRdb shows in-frame clones only, minus some. The table has 20,000 to 30,000 clones, 88% seen once. The source material was CD4+ or CD8+ T cells sorted from blood, sampled in a trial of the OX40 agonist ivuxolimab. The receptors stem from an adult with an advanced solid tumor such as melanoma, head and neck, liver or kidney cancer. CDR3s leave out the opening cysteine and the closing phenylalanine or tryptophan.

cdr3_length v_call cdr3_aa
16 TRBV27 ASRSSRGGIKVTGELF
12 TRBV10-3 AISESMTEETQY
12 TRBV2 AGRTGTPYNEQF
11 TRBV19 ASSRSNTGELF
10 TRBV30 AWSSSSYEQY
13 TRBV4-3 ASSHSTAWNYGYT
13 TRBV28 ASRGTTFGTDTQY
16 TRBV4-1 ASSLPGLAGGLTDTQY
11 TRBV6-1 ASSEQENYGYT
13 TRBV5-1 ASSWGASGLYEQY
13 TRBV7-6 ASSLGGGQPYEQY
13 TRBV19 ASGQGSSHGNIQY
12 TRBV19 ASSIGPGDYEQY
14 TRBV6-5 ASSYTMGVMNTEAF
11 TRBV7-9 ASNEGASEKLF
13 TRBV28 ASSDELAGVYEQY
14 TRBV9 ASSPWDGPSTDTQY
11 TRBV6-5 ASSWTGGTEAF
12 TRBV9 ASSGDRSNQPQH
12 TRBV29-1 SVAGQGDTGELF
14 TRBV4-1 ASSPQTETRNYGYT
12 TRBV11-2 ASSLGQGNTEAF
10 TRBV5-4 ASSSPPYEQF
13 TRBV7-9 ASSPGLAAHNEQF
18 TRBV27 ASSLKSGLAVVTMNNEQF
10 TRBV28 ASSLGLGKLF
13 TRBV5-4 ASSLVTGGRETQY
12 TRBV6-6 ASSYRTGQETQY
15 TRBV15 ATSREVWTGGKNEQY
13 TRBV28 ASSLARPPWYEQY
11 TRBV6-5 ASEIAGGDEQF
13 TRBV5-6 ASSRPWTNQETQY
13 TRBV4-1 ASSQEVAVSQPQH
15 TRBV9 ASSHQVGGRTYNEQF
10 TRBV9 ASSSGNTEAF
12 TRBV5-1 ASAVRGLTDTQY
8 TRBV6-1 ASRQGGLF
14 TRBV5-1 ASSSGDGTPRMGYT
14 TRBV10-3 AIAEGEGTMNTEAF